These T cell receptor beta chains were read from a single sample in a study of T-cell memory formation after mild COVID-19. TCRdb re-derived calls from the 5' RACE reads in MiXCR, one entry per CDR3 protein. The sample includes more than 70,000 distinct CDR3 sequences, around 13% of them seen just once. Specimen: PBMCs or a T cell subset sorted from them (not recorded which). The receptor source for this set is an adult woman who had mild COVID-19 (a few samples of this study predate the infection). Cell type and time point are not known. Both conserved end residues are part of each CDR3. Fields, in order: V gene, D gene, J gene, CDR3 length, clone size, CDR3 DNA, CDR3 protein. D genes are given only for firm matches. Only some rows state a clone size, as once, few, many or a class for expanded clones.

v_gene: TRBV20-1; d_gene: -; j_gene: TRBJ2-1; len: 15; abundance: many; CDR3nt: TGCAGTGCTAGAGCCCTCCAGCGGGCAGACAATGAGCAGTTCTTC; CDR3aa: CSARALQRADNEQFF
v_gene: TRBV7-9; d_gene: -; j_gene: TRBJ2-1; len: 14; abundance: -; CDR3nt: TGTGCCAGCATGGGGGAGAGGGAGATCGATGAGCAGTTCTTC; CDR3aa: CASMGEREIDEQFF
v_gene: TRBV6-6; d_gene: TRBD1; j_gene: TRBJ2-5; len: 15; abundance: few; CDR3nt: TGTGCCAGCAGTTACTCAGGGACAGGGGAAGAGACCCAGTACTTC; CDR3aa: CASSYSGTGEETQYF
v_gene: TRBV27; d_gene: -; j_gene: TRBJ2-7; len: 12; abundance: few; CDR3nt: TGTGCCAGCAGAGGACCACCCTACGAGCAGTACTTC; CDR3aa: CASRGPPYEQYF
v_gene: TRBV7-9; d_gene: TRBD1; j_gene: TRBJ2-7; len: 17; abundance: -; CDR3nt: TGTGCCAGCAGGGAACTCGTTGTGACAGGGGCCCCCTACGAGCAGTACTTC; CDR3aa: CASRELVVTGAPYEQYF
v_gene: TRBV6-2/TRBV6-3; d_gene: TRBD2; j_gene: TRBJ2-1; len: 17; abundance: many; CDR3nt: TGTGCCAGCAGTTACGACATGGGACTAGCGGGAGGGAATGAGCAGTTCTTC; CDR3aa: CASSYDMGLAGGNEQFF
v_gene: TRBV12-3/TRBV12-4; d_gene: TRBD1; j_gene: TRBJ2-1; len: 17; abundance: many; CDR3nt: TGTGCCAGCAGTTTAGACCTGGGACAGGGCTCCTACAATGAGCAGTTCTTC; CDR3aa: CASSLDLGQGSYNEQFF
v_gene: TRBV20-1; d_gene: -; j_gene: TRBJ2-7; len: 15; abundance: -; CDR3nt: TGCAGTGCTAGAGATCGGGCTAGCCCCACTCGCGAGCAGTACTTC; CDR3aa: CSARDRASPTREQYF
v_gene: TRBV20-1; d_gene: TRBD2; j_gene: TRBJ2-5; len: 16; abundance: -; CDR3nt: TGCAGTGCTAGAGATGGGTTAGCGGGAGGTCAGGAGACCCAGTACTTC; CDR3aa: CSARDGLAGGQETQYF
v_gene: TRBV7-6; d_gene: -; j_gene: TRBJ2-1; len: 15; abundance: -; CDR3nt: TGTGCCAGCAGCCAGGGGCGCGGTACCTACAATGAGCAGTTCTTC; CDR3aa: CASSQGRGTYNEQFF
v_gene: TRBV28; d_gene: TRBD1; j_gene: TRBJ1-2; len: 15; abundance: -; CDR3nt: TGTGCCAGCAGTGCAGACAGGGGGGTTCACTATGGCTACACCTTC; CDR3aa: CASSADRGVHYGYTF
v_gene: TRBV29-1; d_gene: TRBD1; j_gene: TRBJ2-2; len: 16; abundance: -; CDR3nt: TGCAGCGTCGATGAAGGACAGGGATGGAACACCGGGGAGCTGTTTTTT; CDR3aa: CSVDEGQGWNTGELFF
v_gene: TRBV5-1; d_gene: -; j_gene: TRBJ2-7; len: 13; abundance: many; CDR3nt: TGCGCCAGCAGCTTGGACGGGGCCTACGAGCAGTACTTC; CDR3aa: CASSLDGAYEQYF
v_gene: TRBV12-3/TRBV12-4; d_gene: -; j_gene: TRBJ2-7; len: 14; abundance: -; CDR3nt: TGTGCCAGCAGTGCCGACAACGGAGCCTACGAGCAGTACTTC; CDR3aa: CASSADNGAYEQYF
v_gene: TRBV7-8; d_gene: -; j_gene: TRBJ2-3; len: 16; abundance: few; CDR3nt: TGTGCCAGCAGCCTTAAGCGGGTGCCTAGCACAGATACGCAGTATTTT; CDR3aa: CASSLKRVPSTDTQYF
v_gene: TRBV7-6; d_gene: -; j_gene: TRBJ2-7; len: 11; abundance: few; CDR3nt: TGTGCCAGCAGCTTAGATTACGAGCAGTACTTC; CDR3aa: CASSLDYEQYF
v_gene: TRBV29-1; d_gene: TRBD2; j_gene: TRBJ2-1; len: 17; abundance: many; CDR3nt: TGCAGCGGCCTGGGACTAGCGGGAGGGCCCTCCTACAATGAGCAGTTCTTC; CDR3aa: CSGLGLAGGPSYNEQFF
v_gene: TRBV4-2; d_gene: -; j_gene: TRBJ2-1; len: 13; abundance: -; CDR3nt: TGTGCCAGCAGCCAAGATTGGGGGTATGAGCAGTTCTTC; CDR3aa: CASSQDWGYEQFF
v_gene: TRBV9; d_gene: -; j_gene: TRBJ1-1; len: 16; abundance: few; CDR3nt: TGTGCCAGCAGCGTAGATGGGACCCCAGGAGACACTGAAGCTTTCTTT; CDR3aa: CASSVDGTPGDTEAFF
v_gene: TRBV6-5; d_gene: -; j_gene: TRBJ2-2; len: 15; abundance: few; CDR3nt: TGTGCCAGCAGTTACTCGACGGGTAACACCGGGGAGCTGTTTTTT; CDR3aa: CASSYSTGNTGELFF
v_gene: TRBV28; d_gene: TRBD2; j_gene: TRBJ2-5; len: 15; abundance: few; CDR3nt: TGTGCCAGCAGTTTCGGACTAGCGGGATGGGAGACCCAGTACTTC; CDR3aa: CASSFGLAGWETQYF
v_gene: TRBV15; d_gene: TRBD1; j_gene: TRBJ1-1; len: 16; abundance: few; CDR3nt: TGTGCCACCAGCGAGGACAGGGAAGTGATTTCGGTTGAAGCTTTCTTT; CDR3aa: CATSEDREVISVEAFF
v_gene: TRBV20-1; d_gene: TRBD1; j_gene: TRBJ1-1; len: 15; abundance: -; CDR3nt: TGCAGTGCTAGTCCCCTAATGGGACAGGGCACTGAAGCTTTCTTT; CDR3aa: CSASPLMGQGTEAFF
v_gene: TRBV4-3; d_gene: -; j_gene: TRBJ2-1; len: 14; abundance: many; CDR3nt: TGCGCCAGCAGCCCCCTTGGGAGTTACGATGAGCAGTTCTTC; CDR3aa: CASSPLGSYDEQFF
v_gene: TRBV7-2; d_gene: TRBD1; j_gene: TRBJ1-1; len: 16; abundance: few; CDR3nt: TGTGCCAGCAGCCAGACAGGGGCCCTGTGGAACACTGAAGCTTTCTTT; CDR3aa: CASSQTGALWNTEAFF
v_gene: TRBV19; d_gene: -; j_gene: TRBJ1-2; len: 12; abundance: many; CDR3nt: TGTGCCAGTAGTAGGGCAACGGGAGGCTACACCTTC; CDR3aa: CASSRATGGYTF
v_gene: TRBV29-1; d_gene: TRBD2; j_gene: TRBJ2-5; len: 16; abundance: -; CDR3nt: TGCAGCGTTGAAGCAACTAGCGGGGGACCTCAAGAGACCCAGTACTTC; CDR3aa: CSVEATSGGPQETQYF
v_gene: TRBV27; d_gene: TRBD1; j_gene: TRBJ2-1; len: 19; abundance: many; CDR3nt: TGTGCCAGCAGTTTATCCCGGGTTCTCGACAGGGGTGTCTACAATGAGCAGTTCTTC; CDR3aa: CASSLSRVLDRGVYNEQFF
v_gene: TRBV11-2; d_gene: TRBD2; j_gene: TRBJ2-3; len: 17; abundance: -; CDR3nt: TGTGCCAGCAGCTTAGAGTGGGCGGGAGGGCCAACAGATACGCAGTATTTT; CDR3aa: CASSLEWAGGPTDTQYF
v_gene: TRBV4-1; d_gene: TRBD1; j_gene: TRBJ1-1; len: 18; abundance: few; CDR3nt: TGCGCCAGCAGCCAAGTATACGGACAGGTCGGGATGAACACTGAAGCTTTCTTT; CDR3aa: CASSQVYGQVGMNTEAFF
v_gene: TRBV6-5; d_gene: -; j_gene: TRBJ2-7; len: 15; abundance: few; CDR3nt: TGTGCCAGCAGTTCCCTACAAGGACAGCTCTACGAGCAGTACTTC; CDR3aa: CASSSLQGQLYEQYF
v_gene: TRBV5-1; d_gene: TRBD1; j_gene: TRBJ1-2; len: 14; abundance: few; CDR3nt: TGCGCCAGCAGCCCTACTCCGGGACAGCCTGGCTACACCTTC; CDR3aa: CASSPTPGQPGYTF
v_gene: TRBV7-9; d_gene: -; j_gene: TRBJ1-2; len: 16; abundance: few; CDR3nt: TGTGCCAGCAGCTTAGCCCGGCCCTCGGGTAACTATGGCTACACCTTC; CDR3aa: CASSLARPSGNYGYTF
v_gene: TRBV7-6; d_gene: TRBD2; j_gene: TRBJ2-5; len: 14; abundance: few; CDR3nt: TGTGCCAGCAGCTCGGAGTCAGCGGGGCCGATCCAGCACTTC; CDR3aa: CASSSESAGPIQHF
v_gene: TRBV30; d_gene: -; j_gene: TRBJ1-1; len: 14; abundance: many; CDR3nt: TGTGCCTGGAGTGAATTTGGGATGAACACTGAAGCTTTCTTT; CDR3aa: CAWSEFGMNTEAFF
v_gene: TRBV5-6; d_gene: -; j_gene: TRBJ2-7; len: 16; abundance: -; CDR3nt: TGTGCCAGCAGCTCGCCGGACCATTACAGCGGTGGCGAGCAGTACTTC; CDR3aa: CASSSPDHYSGGEQYF
v_gene: TRBV27; d_gene: -; j_gene: TRBJ2-5; len: 15; abundance: -; CDR3nt: TGTGCCAGCAGCAACTTGATGGGTTACCAAGAGACCCAGTACTTC; CDR3aa: CASSNLMGYQETQYF
v_gene: TRBV27; d_gene: TRBD2; j_gene: TRBJ2-5; len: 18; abundance: few; CDR3nt: TGTGCCAGCAGCAATCTGGGCTCACTAGCGGGAGTCTCAGAGACCCAGTACTTC; CDR3aa: CASSNLGSLAGVSETQYF
v_gene: TRBV6-5; d_gene: -; j_gene: TRBJ2-5; len: 18; abundance: few; CDR3nt: TGTGCCAGCAGTTACTTCGTCGTCCCGGGGAAGGGGAGCGGGACCCAGTACTTC; CDR3aa: CASSYFVVPGKGSGTQYF
v_gene: TRBV12-3/TRBV12-4; d_gene: -; j_gene: TRBJ1-5; len: 17; abundance: -; CDR3nt: TGTGCCAGCAGTTTTTTTCACCCTTCACGGGGTGACCAGCCCCAGCATTTT; CDR3aa: CASSFFHPSRGDQPQHF
v_gene: TRBV20-1; d_gene: TRBD2; j_gene: TRBJ2-1; len: 14; abundance: few; CDR3nt: TGCAGTGCTAGGAGACTAGCGGGGACAAATGAGCAGTTCTTC; CDR3aa: CSARRLAGTNEQFF
v_gene: TRBV9; d_gene: -; j_gene: TRBJ2-3; len: 13; abundance: -; CDR3nt: TGTGCCAGCAGCGGGGGGTCCGCAGATACGCAGTATTTT; CDR3aa: CASSGGSADTQYF
v_gene: TRBV20-1; d_gene: -; j_gene: TRBJ2-6; len: 15; abundance: -; CDR3nt: TGCAGTGCTCCGGATTTAAGCTCTGGGGCCAACGTCCTGACTTTC; CDR3aa: CSAPDLSSGANVLTF